The present entry profiles one TCR beta chain with its context. Its antigen remains unknown. The source of the sample is a study of blood T cells in healthy people across ages. For the study at large: Per every two T cells, about one barcoded beta molecule was captured by template switching. Points from the study as a whole: What prevented conclusive comparison of naive and antigen-experienced cells was that PBMCs were unsorted.

Then a second PCR, running about 6 to 11 cycles, was carried out with a sample-barcoded 5' primer and a J-beta primer mix. TCRdb reprocessed the 5' RACE reads via MiXCR and lists one record per CDR3 protein. The sample shows 700,000 to 800,000 distinct CDR3 sequences, 40% to 45% of them seen only once. The germline V gene encodes CDR1 LGHNA and CDR2 YSLEER. The V segment lost 1 base and the J segment 7 bases; nucleotides outside the gene matches: 4. The CDR3 extends over 14 amino acids. The sequence derives from a woman aged 55-70 years in good health. The sample taken for sequencing was blood. The chain couples TRBV4-3 to TRBJ1-1; 9 nucleotides match TRBD1. The CDR3 DNA reads as TGCGCCAGCAGCCAAGGTCCGGGACAGGGTGAAGCTTTCTTT. Residues: CASSQGPGQGEAFF.